A single sample gave rise to the 27 T cell receptor beta chains below, sequenced in a study of blood T cell repertoires in COVID-19 (dated by TCRdb to 2019 to 2021). Libraries came from the immunoSEQ multiplex PCR assay. TCRdb carries this immuneACCESS record with in-frame sequences only. Its versions omit some clonotypes, under half of them owing to an unresolved V gene in the studies checked, with the rest unexplained. Counted in this sample were about 400,000 clones; roughly 90% of them appeared once. The ten largest make up around 1.2% of the sample. The specimen was peripheral blood. The receptors originated from a man between 40 and 49 years old with acute or convalescent COVID-19.

This chain joins TRBV6-6 and TRBJ1-6; D remains unclear. This CDR3 has 12 amino acids. V was clipped by 2 bases and J by 7 bases, with 3 bases between them. CDR1 and CDR2 (germline): MNHNY, SVGAGI (reference sequence). CDR3 bases: TGTGCCAGCAGTTACCCGAATTCACCCCTCCACTTT. It is translated as CASSYPNSPLHF.

This rearrangement joins TRBV21-1 to TRBJ2-7; the tabulated D call, TRBD2, remains unverified against the DNA. TRBV21-1 is a known pseudogene. The CDR3 spans 16 residues. CDR3 nucleotide sequence: TGTGCCAGCAGCAAACTCTGGTGTGAGGATAAGAACGAGCAGTACTTC. This gives the protein CASSKLWCEDKNEQYF.

The chain has TRBV15 and TRBJ1-5; 7 bases match TRBD1. CDR3 length: 15 amino acids. Germline V gene data show CDR1 as LNHNV and CDR2 as YYDKDF (reference sequence). V shed 3 bases, J shed 2 bases, and the junction held 4 bases outside the gene matches. CDR3 sequence (DNA): TGTGCCACCAGCAGCCGGGACAGTGGCAATCAGCCCCAGCATTTT. It translates to CATSSRDSGNQPQHF.

This clone has more than one count but fewer than ten. The V call is TRBV7-2, the J call TRBJ1-5; 7 positions match TRBD1. The CDR3 length is 15 residues. V trimming: 0 bases; J trimming: 8 bases; junction bases outside the gene matches: 7. From germline, CDR1 is SGHTA and CDR2 FQGNSA. This CDR3 reads CASSLASTGREPQHF. CDR3 sequence (DNA): TGTGCCAGCAGCTTAGCCTCGACAGGGCGAGAGCCCCAGCATTTT.

V gene TRBV27 combines with J gene TRBJ2-1; TRBD1 matches at 8 bases. The CDR3 loop spans 14 amino acids. Germline CDR1 is MNHEY and CDR2 is SMNVEV (reference sequence). V shed 8 bases and J 0 bases; nucleotides not matched to a gene: 3. CDR3 nucleotide sequence: TGTGCCAGCGGACAGGGCAGCTCCTACAATGAGCAGTTCTTC. It codes for CASGQGSSYNEQFF.

The V call is TRBV30, the J call TRBJ2-7; TRBD1 agrees at 7 bases. CDR3 size: 14 residues. Germline V gives CDR1 GTSNPN, CDR2 SVGIG (reference sequence). Losses at the gene ends were 2 bases for V and 2 bases for J; bases not matched to a gene: 6. CDR3 sequence (DNA): TGTGCCTGGAGTCCAGTTAGGGGGCCCTACGAGCAGTACTTC. Residues: CAWSPVRGPYEQYF.

The chain recombines TRBV27 with TRBJ2-7; 7 bases fit TRBD1. Trimming cost V 1 base and J 4 bases; bases outside gene matches: 7. Germline V gene lookup returns CDR1 MNHEY and CDR2 SMNVEV (reference sequence). The CDR3 runs to 15 residues. Here the CDR3 reads CASSLYPGTAYEQYF. The DNA of the CDR3 is TGTGCCAGCAGTTTATATCCCGGGACAGCTTACGAGCAGTACTTC.

V usage is TRBV5-4 and J usage is TRBJ2-3, with D tentatively TRBD2 (6 bases). This CDR3 is built from 17 residues. Deletions cut 4 bases from V and 1 base from J, with 19 bases between. Per the germline V gene, CDR1 is SGHNT and CDR2 is YYREEE (reference sequence). The DNA for the CDR3 is TGTGCCAGCAGCGCCACCGGAAGGACGGGGGGCACAGATACGCAGTATTTT. It is translated as CASSATGRTGGTDTQYF.

This clone was found once. This chain joins TRBV27 and TRBJ1-4; tentatively, D is TRBD1 (6 bases). V gave up 5 bases and J gave up 14 bases, with 18 bases separating them. The V gene's germline CDR1 is MNHEY and CDR2 SMNVEV (reference sequence). This CDR3 is built from 13 residues. CDR3 amino acids: CASSLTGPNRLFF. The CDR3 bases are TGTGCCAGCAGTCTGACAGGTCCTAACAGGCTGTTTTTT.

This sequence joins TRBV5-8 and TRBJ2-1; 14 bases line up with TRBD2. With 4 bases clipped from V and 6 bases from J, the junction kept 3 bases outside the gene matches. The CDR3 extends over 15 amino acids. CDR1 and CDR2 (germline): SGHTS, YDEGEE. The CDR3 region is CASSLGTSGSNEQFF. The CDR3 nucleotides are TGTGCCAGCAGCCTCGGGACTAGCGGGAGCAATGAGCAGTTCTTC.

The rearrangement uses TRBV15 and TRBJ2-5; D perhaps matches TRBD1 (5 bases). Germline V gene lookup returns CDR1 LNHNV and CDR2 YYDKDF (reference sequence). V lost 0 bases to trimming and J lost 4 bases, with 12 bases between them. CDR3 length equals 15 residues. Here the CDR3 DNA reads TGTGCCACCAGCAGAGACAGGGCTGGGCGAGAGACCCAGTACTTC. It translates to CATSRDRAGRETQYF.

This chain links TRBV3-1 (or the pseudogene TRBV3-2) with TRBJ2-7, with 9 positions matching TRBD1. This CDR3 comprises 14 residues. The V and J ends lost 7 bases and 2 bases, in that order; junction bases with no gene match: 6. Germline values: CDR1 LGHDT, CDR2 YNNKEL (reference sequence). The CDR3 sequence is CASKTGTGPYEQYF. The DNA of the CDR3 is TGTGCCAGCAAGACCGGGACAGGGCCCTACGAGCAGTACTTC.

V usage is TRBV4-1 and J usage is TRBJ1-1, with 7 bases fitting TRBD1. There are 16 residues in the CDR3. Germline trimming cut 4 bases from V and 0 bases from J; bases unmatched to any gene: 8. Looked up from germline, CDR1 is MGHRA and CDR2 is YSYEKL. The CDR3 DNA reads as TGCGCCAGCAGCCCAAAAGGGGGCGGGTTGAACACTGAAGCTTTCTTT. Translated: CASSPKGGGLNTEAFF.

Notes on this clone: This sample also contains other DNA sequences that code for the same CDR3. This chain links TRBV11-2 with TRBJ2-4, with no clear D. The CDR3 extends over 14 amino acids. V was trimmed by 4 bases and J by 0 bases, leaving 7 bases between them. Germline CDR1 and CDR2: SGHAT and FQNNGV. The DNA of the CDR3 is TGTGCCAGCAGCTCTAGGTTAGCCAAAAACATTCAGTACTTC. Translating it yields CASSSRLAKNIQYF.

This clone was counted once. The gene calls are TRBV5-1 and TRBJ1-3; D is perhaps TRBD1 (6 bases). The length of the CDR3 is 15 residues. Germline V gene data show CDR1 as SGHRS and CDR2 as YFSETQ. V was clipped by 3 bases and J by 0 bases, with 10 bases between them. CDR3 residues: CASSSTGLSGNTIYF. CDR3 coding DNA: TGCGCCAGCAGCTCGACAGGACTCTCTGGAAACACCATATATTTT. The full variable domain, in which reference TRBV5-1 and TRBJ1-3 provide the parts outside the CDR3, is KAGVTQTPRYLIKTRGQQVTLSCSPISGHRSVSWYQQTPGQGLQFLFEYFSETQRNKGNFPGRFSGRQFSNSRSEMNVSTLELGDSALYLCASSSTGLSGNTIYFGEGSWLTVV.

This clone is a singleton in its sample. The chain couples TRBV6-2 or TRBV6-3 to TRBJ2-1; TRBD1 aligns across 7 bases. V shed 4 bases, J shed 15 bases, and the junction held 9 bases outside the gene matches. CDR3 length equals 12 residues. The V gene's germline CDR1 is MNHEY and CDR2 SVGEGT. The CDR3 here is CASSSPDRLLFF. The CDR3 DNA reads as TGTGCCAGCAGTTCACCGGACAGGCTTTTGTTCTTC.

The CDR3 protein is CASSDRDRPEAFF. CDR3 nucleotide sequence: TGTGCCAGCTCTGACAGGGACAGGCCCGAAGCTTTCTTT. This sequence joins TRBV2 and TRBJ1-1; 8 bases are shared with TRBD1. The germline V gene has CDR1 SNHLY and CDR2 FYNNEI. CDR3 size: 13 residues. The J segment lost 8 bases and the V segment lost 8 bases, leaving 10 bases of the junction unmatched.

This chain connects TRBV21-1 to TRBJ2-1; the table's D call, TRBD2, has no DNA check behind it. TRBV21-1 is a pseudogene segment. The CDR3 extends over 20 amino acids. In nucleotides, the CDR3 is TGTGCCAGCAGCACTCTTAACAGGACTAGCGGGAGCCGGGAGTACAATGAGCAGTTCTTC. Translated, it gives CASSTLNRTSGSREYNEQFF.

The V call is TRBV30, the J call TRBJ1-2; D unresolved. V was pared by 3 bases and J by 1 base, with 9 bases between. The CDR3 is 13 residues long. Germline V gene data show CDR1 as GTSNPN and CDR2 as SVGIG (reference sequence). The CDR3 is CAWRPTNNYGYTF. The CDR3 DNA sequence: TGTGCCTGGAGACCGACTAATAACTATGGCTACACCTTC. Full variable domain (rest looked up from reference TRBV30 and TRBJ1-2): SQTIHQWPATLVQPVGSPLSLECTVEGTSNPNLYWYRQAAGRGLQLLFYSVGIGQISSEVPQNLSASRPQDRQFILSSKKLLLSDSGFYLCAWRPTNNYGYTFGSGTRLTVV.

V gene TRBV28 combines with J gene TRBJ2-5, with a tentative D call TRBD2 (7 bases). V was pared by 7 bases and J by 3 bases, with 18 bases between. Germline assignment: CDR1 MDHEN and CDR2 SYDVKM. This CDR3 contains 15 residues. CDR3 sequence reads: CASTRVAGAKETQYF. The CDR3 DNA sequence: TGTGCCAGCACTCGAGTTGCGGGGGCAAAAGAGACCCAGTACTTC. Variable domain in full (rest from reference TRBV28 and TRBJ2-5): DVKVTQSSRYLVKRTGEKVFLECVQDMDHENMFWYRQDPGLGLRLIYFSYDVKMKEKGDIPEGYSVSREKKERFSLILESASTNQTSMYLCASTRVAGAKETQYFGPGTRLLVL.

The rearrangement links TRBV27 to TRBJ1-2; tentative D call: TRBD1 (6 bases). CDR3 length equals 15 residues. Deletions cut 1 base from V and 3 bases from J, with 12 bases between. CDR1 is MNHEY, CDR2 SMNVEV, per germline (reference sequence). The CDR3 DNA reads as TGTGCCAGCAGTTTATTGGGCAGGGGAGACTATGGCTACACCTTC. Its protein product is CASSLLGRGDYGYTF.

V and J are TRBV27 and TRBJ2-3; 10 bases line up with TRBD2. V was clipped by 0 bases and J by 5 bases; unmatched bases: 5. The CDR3 spans 16 residues. Germline values: CDR1 MNHEY, CDR2 SMNVEV (reference sequence). CDR3 bases: TGTGCCAGCAGTTTATCGATCTCTAGCGGGGGAGATACGCAGTATTTT. Protein product: CASSLSISSGGDTQYF.

J is TRBJ2-7 and V is TRBV14, with no clear D. CDR1 is SGHDN, CDR2 FVKESK, per germline. The germline V and J ends were trimmed by 2 bases and 2 bases, with 13 bases remaining between them. This CDR3 comprises 15 residues. This CDR3 is CASSQLFRRTYEQYF. CDR3 nucleotides: TGTGCCAGCAGCCAACTATTCCGGAGAACCTACGAGCAGTACTTC. The whole variable domain, remainder taken from reference TRBV14 and TRBJ2-7, is EAGVTQFPSHSVIEKGQTVTLRCDPISGHDNLYWYRRVMGKEIKFLLHFVKESKQDESGMPNNRFLAERTGGTYSTLKVQPAELEDSGVYFCASSQLFRRTYEQYFGPGTRLTVT.

This chain joins TRBV3-1 (or the pseudogene TRBV3-2) and TRBJ2-3; D is possibly TRBD2 (5 bases). CDR3 size: 15 residues. CDR1 and CDR2 (germline): LGHDT, YNNKEL (reference sequence). The V and J ends lost 1 base and 2 bases respectively, with 10 bases between them. Here the CDR3 DNA reads TGTGCCAGCAGCCAAGCGGGCGGGTACACAGATACGCAGTATTTT. The encoded protein is CASSQAGGYTDTQYF.

The rearrangement joins TRBV19 to TRBJ1-5, with 7 bases fitting TRBD1. With V trimmed by 4 bases and J by 8 bases, 14 bases remained unmatched. The CDR3 consists of 16 residues. Per the germline V gene, CDR1 is LNHDA and CDR2 is SQIVND (reference sequence). The CDR3 bases are TGTGCCAGTAGTAAAAGGGCCCAACAGGGGTGGGAGCCCCAGCATTTT. Protein product: CASSKRAQQGWEPQHF.

This chain joins TRBV19 and TRBJ1-1; TRBD1 aligns across 7 bases. V lost 5 bases and J lost 6; bases outside the gene matches: 6. Germline CDR1 is LNHDA and CDR2 is SQIVND (reference sequence). This CDR3 region has 13 residues. CDR3 in DNA: TGTGCCAGTAGTTTCCGGGACAGTGCTGAAGCTTTCTTT. It encodes CASSFRDSAEAFF.

The V and J genes are TRBV5-4 and TRBJ1-6, with 9 bases that match TRBD1. This CDR3 comprises 15 residues. Trimming at V came to 4 bases and at J to 5 bases, leaving 4 bases not matched to a gene. Germline loops: CDR1 SGHNT, CDR2 YYREEE (reference sequence). The CDR3 sequence: CASSVRDRDNSPLHF. The CDR3 bases are TGTGCCAGCAGCGTCCGGGACAGGGATAATTCACCCCTCCACTTT.